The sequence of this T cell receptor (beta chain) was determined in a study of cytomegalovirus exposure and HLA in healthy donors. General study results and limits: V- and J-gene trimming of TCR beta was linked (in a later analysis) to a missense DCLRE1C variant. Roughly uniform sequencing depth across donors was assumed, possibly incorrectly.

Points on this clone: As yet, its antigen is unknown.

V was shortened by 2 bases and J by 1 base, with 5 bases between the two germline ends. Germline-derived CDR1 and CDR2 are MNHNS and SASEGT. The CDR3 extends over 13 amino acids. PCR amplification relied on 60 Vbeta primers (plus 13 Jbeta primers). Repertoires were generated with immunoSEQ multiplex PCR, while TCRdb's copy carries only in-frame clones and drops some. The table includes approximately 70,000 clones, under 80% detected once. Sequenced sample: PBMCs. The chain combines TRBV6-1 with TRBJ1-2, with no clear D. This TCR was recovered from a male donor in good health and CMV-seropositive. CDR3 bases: TGTGCCAGCAGTGAAAACATTAACTATGGCTACACCTTC. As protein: CASSENINYGYTF.